Described below is a single TCR beta chain sequence and its context. This CDR3 is also generated by other DNA sequences in the sample. This record comes from a study of blood T cell repertoires in COVID-19. Produced via immunoSEQ multiplex PCR; TCRdb's table is partial and in-frame only. The sample lists 250,000 or so clones; more than 75% were seen once. The V end was cut by 5 bases, the J end by 4 bases, with 11 bases between. The CDR3 contains 13 residues. The specimen sequenced was peripheral blood. V usage is TRBV12-3 or TRBV12-4 and J usage is TRBJ1-2; D perhaps matches TRBD1 (6 bases). This sequence originates from a man between 35 and 55 years old with active or convalescent COVID-19. CDR3 sequence reads: CASSPRGSYGYTF. Written as DNA, the CDR3 is TGTGCCAGCAGTCCTAGGGGGTCCTATGGCTACACCTTC.